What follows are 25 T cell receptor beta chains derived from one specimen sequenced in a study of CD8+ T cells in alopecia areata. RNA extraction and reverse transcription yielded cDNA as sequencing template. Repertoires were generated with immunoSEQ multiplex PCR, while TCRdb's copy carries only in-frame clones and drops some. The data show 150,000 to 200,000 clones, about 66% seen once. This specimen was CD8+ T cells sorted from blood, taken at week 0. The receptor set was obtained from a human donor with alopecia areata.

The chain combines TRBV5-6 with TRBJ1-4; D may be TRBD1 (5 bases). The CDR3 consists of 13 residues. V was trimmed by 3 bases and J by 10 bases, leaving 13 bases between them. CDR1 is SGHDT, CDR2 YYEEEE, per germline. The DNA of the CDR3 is TGTGCCAGCAGCTCGGGACTTTTTGGAAAACTGTTTTTT. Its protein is CASSSGLFGKLFF.

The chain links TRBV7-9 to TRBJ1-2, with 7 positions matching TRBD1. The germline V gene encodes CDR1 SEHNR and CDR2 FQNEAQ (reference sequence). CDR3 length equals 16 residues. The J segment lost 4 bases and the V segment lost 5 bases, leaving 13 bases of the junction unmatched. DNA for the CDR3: TGTGCCAGCAGCGGGCGACAGGGTGCCGGGGGCTATGGCTACACCTTC. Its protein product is CASSGRQGAGGYGYTF. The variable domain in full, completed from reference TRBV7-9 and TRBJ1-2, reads DTGVSQNPRHKITKRGQNVTFRCDPISEHNRLYWYRQTLGQGPEFLTYFQNEAQLEKSRLLSDRFSAERPKGSFSTLEIQRTEQGDSAMYLCASSGRQGAGGYGYTFGSGTRLTVV.

CDR3 coding DNA: TGTGCCAGCAGCTTAGTTCGAGGGATGGCCGGGGAGCTGTTTTTT. This gives the protein CASSLVRGMAGELFF. The chain recombines TRBV7-2 with TRBJ2-2; the D gene is possibly TRBD2 (5 bases). The CDR3 has 15 amino acids. Germline V gene sequence: CDR1 SGHTA, CDR2 FQGNSA. V was shortened by 1 base and J by 6 bases, with 12 bases between the two germline ends. The full variable domain, rest sourced from reference TRBV7-2 and TRBJ2-2, is GAGVSQSPSNKVTEKGKDVELRCDPISGHTALYWYRQSLGQGLEFLIYFQGNSAPDKSGLPSDRFSAERTGGSVSTLTIQRTQQEDSAVYLCASSLVRGMAGELFFGEGSRLTVL.

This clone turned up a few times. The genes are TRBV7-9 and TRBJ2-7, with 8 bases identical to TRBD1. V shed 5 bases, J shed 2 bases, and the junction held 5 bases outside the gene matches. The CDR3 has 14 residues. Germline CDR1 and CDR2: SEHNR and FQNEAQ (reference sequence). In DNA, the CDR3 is TGTGCCAGCAGCCAGGGGGCCAGACCCTACGAGCAGTACTTC. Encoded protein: CASSQGARPYEQYF.

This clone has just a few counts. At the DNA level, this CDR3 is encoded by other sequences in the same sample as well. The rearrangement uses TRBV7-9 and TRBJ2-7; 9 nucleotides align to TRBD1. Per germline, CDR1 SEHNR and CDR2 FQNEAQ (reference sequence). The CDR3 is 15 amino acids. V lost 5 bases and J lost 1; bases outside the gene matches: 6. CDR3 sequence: CASSLPGQGSYEQYF. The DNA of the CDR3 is TGTGCCAGCAGCCTCCCGGGACAGGGATCCTACGAGCAGTACTTC.

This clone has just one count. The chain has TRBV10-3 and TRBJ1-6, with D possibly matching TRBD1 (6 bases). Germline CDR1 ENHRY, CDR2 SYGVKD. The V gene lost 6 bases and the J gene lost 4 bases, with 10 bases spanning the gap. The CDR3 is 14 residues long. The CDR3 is CAIRDRTYNSPLHF. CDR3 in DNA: TGTGCCATCAGGGACAGAACGTATAATTCACCCCTCCACTTT.

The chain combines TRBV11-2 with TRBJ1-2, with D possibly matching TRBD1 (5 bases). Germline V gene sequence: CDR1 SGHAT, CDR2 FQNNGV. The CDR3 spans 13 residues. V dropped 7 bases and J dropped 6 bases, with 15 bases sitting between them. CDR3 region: CASTLSGSDGYTF. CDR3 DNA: TGTGCCAGCACCCTTTCAGGGTCGGATGGCTACACCTTC.

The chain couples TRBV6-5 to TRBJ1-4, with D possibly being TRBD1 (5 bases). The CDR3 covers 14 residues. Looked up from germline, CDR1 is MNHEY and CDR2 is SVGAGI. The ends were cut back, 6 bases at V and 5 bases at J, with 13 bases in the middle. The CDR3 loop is CASSWGSSNEKLFF. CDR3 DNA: TGTGCCAGCAGCTGGGGCAGCTCCAATGAAAAACTGTTTTTT.

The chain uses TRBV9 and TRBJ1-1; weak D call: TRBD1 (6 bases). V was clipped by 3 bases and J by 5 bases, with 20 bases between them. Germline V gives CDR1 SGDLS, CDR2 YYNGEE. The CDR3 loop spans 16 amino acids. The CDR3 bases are TGTGCCAGCAGCGCCCCCACGGGGGGGGCGAGTACTGAAGCTTTCTTT. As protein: CASSAPTGGASTEAFF.

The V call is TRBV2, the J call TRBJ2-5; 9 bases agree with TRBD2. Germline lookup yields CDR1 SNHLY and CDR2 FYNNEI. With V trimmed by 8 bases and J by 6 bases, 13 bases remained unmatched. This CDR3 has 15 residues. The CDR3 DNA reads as TGTGCCAGCTTCAAGGGTAGCGGGGGCATAAAGACCCAGTACTTC. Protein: CASFKGSGGIKTQYF.

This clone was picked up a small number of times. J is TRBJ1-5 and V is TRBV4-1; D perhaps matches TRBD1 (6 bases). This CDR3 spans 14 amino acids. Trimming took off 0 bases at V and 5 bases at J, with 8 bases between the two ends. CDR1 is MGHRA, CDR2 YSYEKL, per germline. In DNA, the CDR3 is TGCGCCAGCAGCCAAGAAAGGGGGGATCAGCCCCAGCATTTT. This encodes CASSQERGDQPQHF.

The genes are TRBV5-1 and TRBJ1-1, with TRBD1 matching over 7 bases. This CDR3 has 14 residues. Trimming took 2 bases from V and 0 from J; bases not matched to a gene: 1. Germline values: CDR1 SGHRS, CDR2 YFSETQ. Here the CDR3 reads CASSLTGVNTEAFF. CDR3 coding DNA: TGCGCCAGCAGCTTAACAGGGGTGAACACTGAAGCTTTCTTT.

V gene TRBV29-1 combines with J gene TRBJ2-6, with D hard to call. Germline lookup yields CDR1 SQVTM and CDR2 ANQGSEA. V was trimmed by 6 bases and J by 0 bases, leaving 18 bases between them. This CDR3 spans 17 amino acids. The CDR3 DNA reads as TGCAGCGTGGTTGGTAACAGTTATCGCTCTGGGGCCAACGTCCTGACTTTC. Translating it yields CSVVGNSYRSGANVLTF.

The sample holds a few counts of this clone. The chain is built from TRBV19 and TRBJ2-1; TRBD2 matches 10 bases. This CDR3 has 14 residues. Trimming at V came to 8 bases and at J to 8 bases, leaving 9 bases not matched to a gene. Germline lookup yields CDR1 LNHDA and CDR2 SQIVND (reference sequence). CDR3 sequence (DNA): TGTGCCAGTCGAGCTAGCGGGGGCGCATATGAGCAGTTCTTC. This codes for CASRASGGAYEQFF.

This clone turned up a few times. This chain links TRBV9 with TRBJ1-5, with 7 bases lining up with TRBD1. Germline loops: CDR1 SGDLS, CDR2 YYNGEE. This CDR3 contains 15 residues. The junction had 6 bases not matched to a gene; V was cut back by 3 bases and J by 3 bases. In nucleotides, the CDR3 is TGTGCCAGCAGCGCCTCCGGGACAGACAATCAGCCCCAGCATTTT. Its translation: CASSASGTDNQPQHF.

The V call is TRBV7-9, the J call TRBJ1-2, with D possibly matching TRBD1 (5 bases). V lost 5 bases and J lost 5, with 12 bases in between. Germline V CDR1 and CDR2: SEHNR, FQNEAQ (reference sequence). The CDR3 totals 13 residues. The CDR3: CASSPGYGYGYTF. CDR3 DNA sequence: TGTGCCAGCAGCCCAGGGTACGGGTATGGCTACACCTTC. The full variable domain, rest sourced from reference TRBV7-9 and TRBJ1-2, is DTGVSQNPRHKITKRGQNVTFRCDPISEHNRLYWYRQTLGQGPEFLTYFQNEAQLEKSRLLSDRFSAERPKGSFSTLEIQRTEQGDSAMYLCASSPGYGYGYTFGSGTRLTVV.

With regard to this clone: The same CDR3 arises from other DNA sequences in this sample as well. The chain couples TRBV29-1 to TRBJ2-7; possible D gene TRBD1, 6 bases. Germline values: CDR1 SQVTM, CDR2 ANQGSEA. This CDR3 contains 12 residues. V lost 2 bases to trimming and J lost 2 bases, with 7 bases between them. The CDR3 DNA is TGCAGCGTTGAAACAGGGACCTACGAGCAGTACTTC. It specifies CSVETGTYEQYF.

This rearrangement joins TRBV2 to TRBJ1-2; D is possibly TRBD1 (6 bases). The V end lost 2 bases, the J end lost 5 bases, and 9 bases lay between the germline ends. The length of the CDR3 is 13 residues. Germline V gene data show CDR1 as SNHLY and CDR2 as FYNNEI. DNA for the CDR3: TGTGCCAGCAGTGAATGGGGGGCTTATGGCTACACCTTC. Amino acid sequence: CASSEWGAYGYTF.

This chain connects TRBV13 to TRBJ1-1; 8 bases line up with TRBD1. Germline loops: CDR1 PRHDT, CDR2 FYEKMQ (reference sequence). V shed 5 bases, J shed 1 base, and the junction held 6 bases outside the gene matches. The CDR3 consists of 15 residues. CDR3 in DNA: TGTGCCAGCAGCCCAAACAGGGGGGCGAACACTGAAGCTTTCTTT. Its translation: CASSPNRGANTEAFF.

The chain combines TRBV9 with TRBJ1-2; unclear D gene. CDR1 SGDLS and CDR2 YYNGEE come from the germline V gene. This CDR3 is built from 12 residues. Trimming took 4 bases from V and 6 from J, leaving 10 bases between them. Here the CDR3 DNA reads TGTGCCAGCAGCCTCCCCGGGGATGGCTACACCTTC. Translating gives CASSLPGDGYTF.

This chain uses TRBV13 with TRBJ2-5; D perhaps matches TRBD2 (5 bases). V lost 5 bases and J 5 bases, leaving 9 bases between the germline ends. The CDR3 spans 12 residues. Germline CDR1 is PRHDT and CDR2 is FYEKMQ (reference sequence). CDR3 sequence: CASSPGLETQYF. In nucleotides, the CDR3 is TGTGCCAGCAGCCCAGGACTGGAGACCCAGTACTTC.

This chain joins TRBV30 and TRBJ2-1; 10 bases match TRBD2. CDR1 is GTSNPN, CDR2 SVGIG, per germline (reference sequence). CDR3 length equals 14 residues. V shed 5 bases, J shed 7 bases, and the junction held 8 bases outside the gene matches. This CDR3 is CAWGSGGAVNEQFF. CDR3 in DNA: TGTGCCTGGGGAAGCGGGGGGGCCGTGAATGAGCAGTTCTTC.

The CDR3 is CASSPHPSPTGVQETQYF. DNA for the CDR3: TGTGCCAGCAGCCCACACCCGAGCCCCACCGGGGTACAAGAGACCCAGTACTTC. The chain has TRBV7-8 and TRBJ2-5; tentatively, D is TRBD2 (5 bases). The CDR3 is 18 residues long. Germline-derived CDR1 and CDR2 are SGHVS and FQNEAQ. V was shortened by 5 bases and J by 2 bases, with 24 bases between the two germline ends.

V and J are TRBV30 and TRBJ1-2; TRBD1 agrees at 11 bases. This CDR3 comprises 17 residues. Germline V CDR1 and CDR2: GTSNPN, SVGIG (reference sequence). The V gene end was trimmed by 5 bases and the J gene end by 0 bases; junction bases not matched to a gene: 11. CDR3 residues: CAWPLGDRGTANYGYTF. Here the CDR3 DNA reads TGTGCCTGGCCCCTCGGGGACAGGGGGACCGCTAACTATGGCTACACCTTC.

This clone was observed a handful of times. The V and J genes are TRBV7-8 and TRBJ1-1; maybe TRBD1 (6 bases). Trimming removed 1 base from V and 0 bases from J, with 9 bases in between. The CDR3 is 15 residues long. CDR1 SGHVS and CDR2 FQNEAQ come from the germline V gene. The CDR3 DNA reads TGTGCCAGCAGCTTAGTAGACAGGATGAACACTGAAGCTTTCTTT. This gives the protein CASSLVDRMNTEAFF.